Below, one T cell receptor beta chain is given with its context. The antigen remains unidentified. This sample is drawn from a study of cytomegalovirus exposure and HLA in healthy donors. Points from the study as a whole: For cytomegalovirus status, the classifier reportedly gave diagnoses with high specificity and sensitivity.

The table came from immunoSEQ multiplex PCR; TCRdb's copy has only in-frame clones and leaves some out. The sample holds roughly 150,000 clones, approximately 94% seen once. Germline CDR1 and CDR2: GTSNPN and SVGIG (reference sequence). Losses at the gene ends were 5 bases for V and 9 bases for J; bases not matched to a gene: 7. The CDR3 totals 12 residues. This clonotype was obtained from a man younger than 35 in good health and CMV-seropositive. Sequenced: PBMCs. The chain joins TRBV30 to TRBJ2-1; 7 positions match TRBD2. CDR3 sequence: CAWSGGSSEQFF. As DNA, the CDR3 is TGTGCCTGGTCGGGGGGAAGTTCTGAGCAGTTCTTC. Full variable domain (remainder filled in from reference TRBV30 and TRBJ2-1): SQTIHQWPATLVQPVGSPLSLECTVEGTSNPNLYWYRQAAGRGLQLLFYSVGIGQISSEVPQNLSASRPQDRQFILSSKKLLLSDSGFYLCAWSGGSSEQFFGPGTRLTVL.